This T cell receptor beta chain stems from a study of beta chain features in type 1 diabetes. About the research overall: Across all samples, approximately 99 million sorted cells were examined. Whole-study results and caveats: For type 1 diabetes patients, VDJ junctions showed fewer insertions and more deletions. TCRB CDR3s from Type 1 diabetes patients were moderately but significantly shorter in all four CD4+ subsets.

The isolated RNA, all of it, was reverse transcribed, so expressed TCRB transcripts were what got sequenced. The assay was immunoSEQ multiplex PCR, and TCRdb's table has in-frame clones only and misses some. The sample contains about 150,000 clones, about 9.4% of which appear only once. This clone was seen more than once but under ten times. Its matching antigen is unknown. Other DNA variants within this sample encode the same CDR3. CDR3 length: 15 amino acids. CDR1 is SGHTA and CDR2 is FQGNSA in the germline V gene. The V and J ends lost 6 bases and 0 bases, in that order; junction bases with no gene match: 5. Cell sorting via CD45RO/CCR7/CD25/CD127/CD95/CD27 was performed to obtain CD4+ naive, central memory, regulatory and stem cell-like memory cells.

Sequenced: central memory CD4+ T cells from blood. This rearrangement joins TRBV7-2 to TRBJ2-3; TRBD2 matches 8 bases. The receptor was isolated from a man in his thirties or forties with type 1 diabetes. CDR3 coding DNA: TGTGCCAGCAGTTCGTGGACTAGCAGCACAGATACGCAGTATTTT. It specifies CASSSWTSSTDTQYF.